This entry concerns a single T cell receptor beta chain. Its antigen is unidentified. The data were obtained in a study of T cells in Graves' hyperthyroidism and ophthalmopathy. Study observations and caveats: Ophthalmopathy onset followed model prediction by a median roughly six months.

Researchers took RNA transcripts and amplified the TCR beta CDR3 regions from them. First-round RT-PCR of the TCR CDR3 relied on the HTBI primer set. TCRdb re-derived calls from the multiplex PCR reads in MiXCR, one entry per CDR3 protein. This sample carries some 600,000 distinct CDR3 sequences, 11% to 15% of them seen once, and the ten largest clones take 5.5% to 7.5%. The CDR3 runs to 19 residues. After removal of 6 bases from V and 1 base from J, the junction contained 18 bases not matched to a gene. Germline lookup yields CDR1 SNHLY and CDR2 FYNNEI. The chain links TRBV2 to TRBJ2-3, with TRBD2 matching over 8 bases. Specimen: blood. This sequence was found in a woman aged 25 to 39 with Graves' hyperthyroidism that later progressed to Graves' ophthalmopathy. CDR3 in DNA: TGTGCCAGCAGCTACCCGGGACTAGTGGAGACTAGTGGCACAGATACGCAGTATTTT. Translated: CASSYPGLVETSGTDTQYF.